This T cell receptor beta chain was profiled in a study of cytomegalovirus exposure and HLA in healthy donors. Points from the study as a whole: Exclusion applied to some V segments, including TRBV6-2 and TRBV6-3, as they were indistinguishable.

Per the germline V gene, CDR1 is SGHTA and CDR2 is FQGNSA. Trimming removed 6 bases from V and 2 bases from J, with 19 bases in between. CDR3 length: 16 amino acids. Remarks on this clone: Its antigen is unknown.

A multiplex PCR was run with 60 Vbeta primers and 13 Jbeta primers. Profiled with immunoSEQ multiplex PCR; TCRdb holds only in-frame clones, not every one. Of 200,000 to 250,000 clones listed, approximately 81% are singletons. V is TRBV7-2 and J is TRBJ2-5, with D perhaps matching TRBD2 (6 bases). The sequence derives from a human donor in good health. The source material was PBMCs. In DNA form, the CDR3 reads TGTGCCAGCAGACATGCCGGGACTCGGATACAAGAGACCCAGTACTTC. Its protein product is CASRHAGTRIQETQYF.